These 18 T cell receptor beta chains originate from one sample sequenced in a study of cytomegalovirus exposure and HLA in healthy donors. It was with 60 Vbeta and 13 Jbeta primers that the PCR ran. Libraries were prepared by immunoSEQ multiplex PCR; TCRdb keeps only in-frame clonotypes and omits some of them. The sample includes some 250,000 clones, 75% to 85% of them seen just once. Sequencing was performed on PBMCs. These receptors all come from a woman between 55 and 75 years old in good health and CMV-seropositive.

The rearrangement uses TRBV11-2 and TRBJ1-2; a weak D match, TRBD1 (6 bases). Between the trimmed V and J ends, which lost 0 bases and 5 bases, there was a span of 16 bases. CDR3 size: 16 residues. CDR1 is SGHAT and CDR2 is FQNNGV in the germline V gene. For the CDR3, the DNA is TGTGCCAGCAGCTTAGATCATCAGGGGTATGGATATGGCTACACCTTC. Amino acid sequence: CASSLDHQGYGYGYTF.

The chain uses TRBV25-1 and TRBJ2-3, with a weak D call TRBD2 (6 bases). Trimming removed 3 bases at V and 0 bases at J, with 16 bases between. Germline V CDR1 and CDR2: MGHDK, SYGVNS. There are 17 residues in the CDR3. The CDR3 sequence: CASSDQYPGLSTDTQYF. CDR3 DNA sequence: TGTGCCAGCAGTGATCAATACCCGGGACTGAGCACAGATACGCAGTATTTT.

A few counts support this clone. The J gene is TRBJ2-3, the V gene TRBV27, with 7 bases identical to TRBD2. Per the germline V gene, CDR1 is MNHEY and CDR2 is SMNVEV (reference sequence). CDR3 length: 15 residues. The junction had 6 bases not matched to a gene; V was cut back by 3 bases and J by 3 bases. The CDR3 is CASSFMGGRTDTQYF. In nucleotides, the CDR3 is TGTGCCAGCAGTTTCATGGGAGGGCGAACAGATACGCAGTATTTT.

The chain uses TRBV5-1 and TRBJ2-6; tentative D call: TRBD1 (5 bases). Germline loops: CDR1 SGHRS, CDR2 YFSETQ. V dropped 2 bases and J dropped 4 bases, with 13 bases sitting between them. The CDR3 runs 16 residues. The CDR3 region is CASSLITGTGANVLTF. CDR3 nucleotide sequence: TGCGCCAGCAGCTTAATAACAGGAACGGGGGCCAACGTCCTGACTTTC.

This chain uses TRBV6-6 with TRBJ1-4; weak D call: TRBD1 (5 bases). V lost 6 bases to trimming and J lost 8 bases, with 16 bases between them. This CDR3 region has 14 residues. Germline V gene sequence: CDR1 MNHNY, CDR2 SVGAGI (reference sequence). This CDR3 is CASRRTHRNEKLFF. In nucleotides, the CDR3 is TGTGCCAGCAGAAGAACCCACAGGAACGAAAAACTGTTTTTT.

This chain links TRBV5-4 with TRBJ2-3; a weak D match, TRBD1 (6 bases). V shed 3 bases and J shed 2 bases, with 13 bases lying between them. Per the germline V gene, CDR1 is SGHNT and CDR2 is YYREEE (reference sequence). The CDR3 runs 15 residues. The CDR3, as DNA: TGTGCCAGCAGCTCGTGGACAGCGCACACAGATACGCAGTATTTT. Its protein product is CASSSWTAHTDTQYF.

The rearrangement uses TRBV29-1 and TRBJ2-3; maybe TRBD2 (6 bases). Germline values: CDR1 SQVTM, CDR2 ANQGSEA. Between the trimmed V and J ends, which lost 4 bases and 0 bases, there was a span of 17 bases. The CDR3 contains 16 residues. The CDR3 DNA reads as TGCAGCGTTGCCGACCGGGACTCCCTTAGCACAGATACGCAGTATTTT. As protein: CSVADRDSLSTDTQYF.

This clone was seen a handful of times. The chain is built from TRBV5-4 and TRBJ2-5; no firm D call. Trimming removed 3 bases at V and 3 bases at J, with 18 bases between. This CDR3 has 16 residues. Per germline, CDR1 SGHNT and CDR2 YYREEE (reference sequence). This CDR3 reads CASSSTQVRFEETQYF. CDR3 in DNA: TGTGCCAGCAGCTCCACGCAGGTTCGGTTCGAAGAGACCCAGTACTTC.

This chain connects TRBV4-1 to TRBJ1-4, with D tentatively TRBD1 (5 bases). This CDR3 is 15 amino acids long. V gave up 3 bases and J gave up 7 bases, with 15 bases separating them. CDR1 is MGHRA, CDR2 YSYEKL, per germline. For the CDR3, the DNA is TGCGCCAGCAGCCATTTCCAGGGAAACGGTGAAAAACTGTTTTTT. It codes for CASSHFQGNGEKLFF.

CDR3 residues: CAITGRGSDGYTF. Here the CDR3 DNA reads TGTGCCATCACAGGTAGGGGAAGTGATGGCTACACCTTC. The chain links TRBV10-3 to TRBJ1-2, with D perhaps matching TRBD1 (5 bases). The length of the CDR3 is 13 residues. Trimming shortened V by 7 bases and J by 6 bases, and 15 bases separated the two germline ends. Germline lookup yields CDR1 ENHRY and CDR2 SYGVKD.

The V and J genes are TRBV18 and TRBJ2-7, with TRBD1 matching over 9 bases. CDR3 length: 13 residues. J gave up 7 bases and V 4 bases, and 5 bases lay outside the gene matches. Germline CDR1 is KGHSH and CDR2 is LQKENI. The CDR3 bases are TGTGCCAGCTCACTGGGACAGGGAGAAGAGCAGTACTTC. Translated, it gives CASSLGQGEEQYF.

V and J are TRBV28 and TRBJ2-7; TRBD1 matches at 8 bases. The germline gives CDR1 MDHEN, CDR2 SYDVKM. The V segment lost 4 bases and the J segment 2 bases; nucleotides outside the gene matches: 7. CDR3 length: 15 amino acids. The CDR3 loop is CASSSTGGAPYEQYF. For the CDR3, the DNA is TGTGCCAGCAGTTCCACAGGGGGAGCCCCCTACGAGCAGTACTTC.

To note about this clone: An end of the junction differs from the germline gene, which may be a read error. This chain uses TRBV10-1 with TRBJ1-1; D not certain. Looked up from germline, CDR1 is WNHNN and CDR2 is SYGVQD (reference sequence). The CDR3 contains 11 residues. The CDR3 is CATSAGTEAFF. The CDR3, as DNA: TGCGCCACCAGTGCCGGTACTGAAGCTTTCTTT.

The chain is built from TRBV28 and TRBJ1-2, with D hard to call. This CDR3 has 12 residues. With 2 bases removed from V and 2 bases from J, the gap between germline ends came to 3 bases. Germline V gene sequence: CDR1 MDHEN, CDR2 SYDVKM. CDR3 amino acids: CASSLVNYGYTF. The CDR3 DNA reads TGTGCCAGCAGTTTAGTAAACTATGGCTACACCTTC.

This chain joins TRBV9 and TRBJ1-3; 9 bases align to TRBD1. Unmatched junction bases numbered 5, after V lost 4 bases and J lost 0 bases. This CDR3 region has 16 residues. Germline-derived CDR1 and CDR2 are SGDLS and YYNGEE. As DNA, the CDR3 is TGTGCCAGCAGCAAGGGACAGGGAAGCTCTGGAAACACCATATATTTT. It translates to CASSKGQGSSGNTIYF.

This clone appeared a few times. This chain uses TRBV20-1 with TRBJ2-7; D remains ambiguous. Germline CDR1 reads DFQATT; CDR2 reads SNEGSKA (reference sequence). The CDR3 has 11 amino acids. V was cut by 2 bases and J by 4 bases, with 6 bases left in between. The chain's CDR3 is CSARKQYEQYF. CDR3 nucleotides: TGCAGTGCTAGAAAACAGTACGAGCAGTACTTC.

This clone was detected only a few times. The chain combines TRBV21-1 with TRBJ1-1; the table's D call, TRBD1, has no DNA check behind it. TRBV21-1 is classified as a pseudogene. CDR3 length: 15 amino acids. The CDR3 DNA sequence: TGTGCCAGCAGCGGTAAGGACAGCCGGGACACTGAAGCTTTCTTT. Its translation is CASSGKDSRDTEAFF.

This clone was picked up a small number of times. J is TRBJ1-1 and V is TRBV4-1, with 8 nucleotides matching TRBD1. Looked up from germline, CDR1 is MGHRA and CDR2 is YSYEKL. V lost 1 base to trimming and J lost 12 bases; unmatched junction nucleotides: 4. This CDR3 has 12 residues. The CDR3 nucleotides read TGCGCCAGCAGCCAAGGGACAGGGCAAACTTTCTTT. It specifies CASSQGTGQTFF.